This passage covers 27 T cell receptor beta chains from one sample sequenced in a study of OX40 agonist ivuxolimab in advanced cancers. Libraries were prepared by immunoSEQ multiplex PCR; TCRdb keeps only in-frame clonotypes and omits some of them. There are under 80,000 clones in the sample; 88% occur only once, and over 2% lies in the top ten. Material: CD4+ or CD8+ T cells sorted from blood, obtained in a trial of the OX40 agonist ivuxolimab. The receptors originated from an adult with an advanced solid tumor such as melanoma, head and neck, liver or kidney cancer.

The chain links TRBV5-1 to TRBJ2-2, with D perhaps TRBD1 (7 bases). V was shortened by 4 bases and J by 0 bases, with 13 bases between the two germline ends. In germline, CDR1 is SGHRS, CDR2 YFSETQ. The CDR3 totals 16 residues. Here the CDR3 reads CASSRGDRSNTGELFF. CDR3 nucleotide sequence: TGCGCCAGCAGCAGGGGGGACAGATCGAACACCGGGGAGCTGTTTTTT.

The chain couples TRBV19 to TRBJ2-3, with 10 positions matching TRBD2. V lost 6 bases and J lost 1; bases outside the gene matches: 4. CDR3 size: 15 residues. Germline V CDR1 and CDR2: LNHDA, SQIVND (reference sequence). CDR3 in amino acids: CASSYGLAGTDTQYF. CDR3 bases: TGTGCCAGTAGCTACGGACTAGCGGGCACAGATACGCAGTATTTT.

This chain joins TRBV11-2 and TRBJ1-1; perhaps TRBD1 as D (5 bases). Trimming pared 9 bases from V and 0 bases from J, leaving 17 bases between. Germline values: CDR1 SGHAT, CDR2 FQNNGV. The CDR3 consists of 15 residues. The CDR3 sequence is CASHNSGPMNTEAFF. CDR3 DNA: TGTGCCAGTCATAATTCGGGACCCATGAACACTGAAGCTTTCTTT.

The CDR3 DNA is TGTGCCAGCTCACAGGAAGGGCTAAATGGCTACACCTTC. Amino acids: CASSQEGLNGYTF. The J gene is TRBJ1-2, the V gene TRBV18, with D unresolved. Germline values: CDR1 KGHSH, CDR2 LQKENI. Between the trimmed V and J ends, which lost 4 bases and 6 bases, there was a span of 12 bases. The length of the CDR3 is 13 residues.

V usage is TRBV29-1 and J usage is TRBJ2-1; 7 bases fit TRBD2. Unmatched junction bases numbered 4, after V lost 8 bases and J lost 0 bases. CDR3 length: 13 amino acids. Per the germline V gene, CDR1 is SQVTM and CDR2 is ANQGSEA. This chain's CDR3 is CSTGGSSYNEQFF. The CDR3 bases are TGCAGCACGGGAGGCAGCTCCTACAATGAGCAGTTCTTC.

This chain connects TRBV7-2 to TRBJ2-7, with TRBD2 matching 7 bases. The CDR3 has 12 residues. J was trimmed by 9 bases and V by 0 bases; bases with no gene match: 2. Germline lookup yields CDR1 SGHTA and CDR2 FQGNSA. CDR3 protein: CASSLAGGRQYF. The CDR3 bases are TGTGCCAGCAGCTTAGCGGGAGGGAGGCAGTACTTC.

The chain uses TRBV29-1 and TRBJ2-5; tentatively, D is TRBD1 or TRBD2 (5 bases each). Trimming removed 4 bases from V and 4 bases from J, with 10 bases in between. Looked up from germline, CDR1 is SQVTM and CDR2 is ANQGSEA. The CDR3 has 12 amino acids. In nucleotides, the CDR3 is TGCAGCGTTGGAGAGGGGTCAGAGACCCAGTACTTC. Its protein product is CSVGEGSETQYF.

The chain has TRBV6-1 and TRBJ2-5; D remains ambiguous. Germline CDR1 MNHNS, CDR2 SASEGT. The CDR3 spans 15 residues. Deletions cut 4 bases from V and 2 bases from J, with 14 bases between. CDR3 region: CASSAGWGSQETQYF. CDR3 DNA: TGTGCCAGCAGTGCAGGTTGGGGTTCACAAGAGACCCAGTACTTC.

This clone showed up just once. CDR3 loop: CASSFVTSGGEDTQYF. CDR3 DNA sequence: TGTGCCAGCAGCTTTGTGACCAGCGGGGGGGAAGATACGCAGTATTTT. V usage is TRBV11-2 and J usage is TRBJ2-3, with TRBD2 matching over 10 bases. CDR3 length equals 16 residues. The J segment lost 5 bases and the V segment lost 3 bases, leaving 8 bases of the junction unmatched. Looked up from germline, CDR1 is SGHAT and CDR2 is FQNNGV.

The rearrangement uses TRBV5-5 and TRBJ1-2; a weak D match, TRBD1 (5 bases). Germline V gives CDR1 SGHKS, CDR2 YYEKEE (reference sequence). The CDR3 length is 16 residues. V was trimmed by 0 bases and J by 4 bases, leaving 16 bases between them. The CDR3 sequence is CASSLASQGSLYGYTF. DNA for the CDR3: TGTGCCAGCAGCTTGGCTAGCCAGGGCTCCCTCTATGGCTACACCTTC.

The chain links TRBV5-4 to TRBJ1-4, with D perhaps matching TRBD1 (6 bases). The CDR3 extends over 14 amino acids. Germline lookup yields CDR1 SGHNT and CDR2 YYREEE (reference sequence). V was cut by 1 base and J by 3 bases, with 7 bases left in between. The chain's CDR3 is CASSLTGSNEKLFF. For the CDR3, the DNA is TGTGCCAGCAGCTTGACAGGGTCTAATGAAAAACTGTTTTTT.

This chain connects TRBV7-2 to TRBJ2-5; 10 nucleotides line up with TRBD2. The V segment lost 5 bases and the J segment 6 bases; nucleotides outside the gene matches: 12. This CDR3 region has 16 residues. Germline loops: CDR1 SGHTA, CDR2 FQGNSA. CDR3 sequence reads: CASSPNRLAGLKTQYF. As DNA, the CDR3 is TGTGCCAGCAGCCCAAATCGACTAGCGGGCTTAAAGACCCAGTACTTC.

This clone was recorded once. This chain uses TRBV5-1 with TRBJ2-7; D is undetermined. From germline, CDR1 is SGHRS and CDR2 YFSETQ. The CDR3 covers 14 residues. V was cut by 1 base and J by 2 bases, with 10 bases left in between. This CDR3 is CASSLRGLAYEQYF. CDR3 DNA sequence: TGCGCCAGCAGCTTGCGAGGTCTCGCCTACGAGCAGTACTTC.

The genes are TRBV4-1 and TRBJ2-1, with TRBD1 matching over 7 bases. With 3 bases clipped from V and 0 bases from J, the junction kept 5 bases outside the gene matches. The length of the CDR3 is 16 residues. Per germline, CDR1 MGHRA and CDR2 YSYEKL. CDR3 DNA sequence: TGCGCCAGCAGCCAGCCAGGGACAGTCTCCTACAATGAGCAGTTCTTC. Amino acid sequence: CASSQPGTVSYNEQFF.

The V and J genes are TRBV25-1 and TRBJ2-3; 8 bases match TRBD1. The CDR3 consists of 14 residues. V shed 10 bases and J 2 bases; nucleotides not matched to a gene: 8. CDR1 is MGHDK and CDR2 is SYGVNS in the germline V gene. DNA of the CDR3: TGTGCCACCACCCCAGGGGGCTACACAGATACGCAGTATTTT. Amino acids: CATTPGGYTDTQYF.

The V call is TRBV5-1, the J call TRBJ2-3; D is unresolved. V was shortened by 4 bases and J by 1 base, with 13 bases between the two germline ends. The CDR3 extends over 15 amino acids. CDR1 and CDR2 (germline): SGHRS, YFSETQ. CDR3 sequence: CASSLGNSGTDTQYF. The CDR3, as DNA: TGCGCCAGCAGCCTCGGAAACAGTGGCACAGATACGCAGTATTTT. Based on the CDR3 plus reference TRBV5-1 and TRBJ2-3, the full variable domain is KAGVTQTPRYLIKTRGQQVTLSCSPISGHRSVSWYQQTPGQGLQFLFEYFSETQRNKGNFPGRFSGRQFSNSRSEMNVSTLELGDSALYLCASSLGNSGTDTQYFGPGTRLTVL.

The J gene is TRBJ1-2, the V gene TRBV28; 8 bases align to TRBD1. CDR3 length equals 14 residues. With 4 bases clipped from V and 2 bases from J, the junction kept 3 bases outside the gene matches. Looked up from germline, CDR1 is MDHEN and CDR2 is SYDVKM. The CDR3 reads CASSSRTGNYGYTF. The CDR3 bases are TGTGCCAGCAGTTCCAGGACAGGGAACTATGGCTACACCTTC.

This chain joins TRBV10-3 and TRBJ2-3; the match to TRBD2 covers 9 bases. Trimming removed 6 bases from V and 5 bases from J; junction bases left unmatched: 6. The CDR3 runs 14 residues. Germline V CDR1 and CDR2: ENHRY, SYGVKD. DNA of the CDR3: TGTGCCATCAGGGCTAGCGGGATGGTAGATACGCAGTATTTT. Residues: CAIRASGMVDTQYF.

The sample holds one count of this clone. In nucleotides, the CDR3 is TGTGCCAGCAGCCCGGGGGGCAGGGACCAAGAGACCCAGTACTTC. Amino acids: CASSPGGRDQETQYF. The V gene is TRBV5-4, the J gene TRBJ2-5; maybe TRBD2 (7 bases). The CDR3 has 15 residues. Per the germline V gene, CDR1 is SGHNT and CDR2 is YYREEE (reference sequence). V lost 4 bases and J 0 bases, leaving 13 bases between the germline ends.

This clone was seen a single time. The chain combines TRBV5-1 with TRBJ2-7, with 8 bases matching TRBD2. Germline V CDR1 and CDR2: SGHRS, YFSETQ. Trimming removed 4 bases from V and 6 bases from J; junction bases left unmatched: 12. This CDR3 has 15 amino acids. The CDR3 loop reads CASSMQSGRVGEQYF. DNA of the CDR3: TGCGCCAGCAGCATGCAGTCCGGGAGGGTCGGCGAGCAGTACTTC.

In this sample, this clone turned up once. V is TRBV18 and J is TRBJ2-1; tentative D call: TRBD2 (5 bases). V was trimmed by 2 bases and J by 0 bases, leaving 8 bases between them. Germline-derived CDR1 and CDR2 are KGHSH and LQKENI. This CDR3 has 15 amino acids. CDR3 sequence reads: CASSPVEGSYNEQFF. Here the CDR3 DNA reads TGTGCCAGCTCACCAGTAGAGGGCTCCTACAATGAGCAGTTCTTC.

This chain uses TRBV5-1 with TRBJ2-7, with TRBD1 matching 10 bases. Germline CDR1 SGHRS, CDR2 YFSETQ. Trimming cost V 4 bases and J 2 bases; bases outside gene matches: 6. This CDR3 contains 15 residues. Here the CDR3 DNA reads TGCGCCAGCAGCGACCGGGACAGGGGTACCTACGAGCAGTACTTC. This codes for CASSDRDRGTYEQYF. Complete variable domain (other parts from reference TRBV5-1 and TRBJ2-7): KAGVTQTPRYLIKTRGQQVTLSCSPISGHRSVSWYQQTPGQGLQFLFEYFSETQRNKGNFPGRFSGRQFSNSRSEMNVSTLELGDSALYLCASSDRDRGTYEQYFGPGTRLTVT.

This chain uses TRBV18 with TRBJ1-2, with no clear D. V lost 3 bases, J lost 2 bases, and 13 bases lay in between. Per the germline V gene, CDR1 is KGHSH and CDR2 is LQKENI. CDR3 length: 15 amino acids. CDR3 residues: CASSPDWAGNYGYTF. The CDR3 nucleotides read TGTGCCAGCTCACCCGACTGGGCCGGGAACTATGGCTACACCTTC.

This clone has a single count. The CDR3 DNA follows: TGTGCCTGGAGTTTTTCAGGGACGCGATTAAATGAGCAGTTCTTC. Protein: CAWSFSGTRLNEQFF. This chain links TRBV30 with TRBJ2-1; possibly TRBD1 or TRBD2 for D (5 bases each). V dropped 2 bases and J dropped 7 bases, with 18 bases sitting between them. CDR1 and CDR2 from the germline V gene are GTSNPN and SVGIG (reference sequence). This CDR3 region has 15 residues.

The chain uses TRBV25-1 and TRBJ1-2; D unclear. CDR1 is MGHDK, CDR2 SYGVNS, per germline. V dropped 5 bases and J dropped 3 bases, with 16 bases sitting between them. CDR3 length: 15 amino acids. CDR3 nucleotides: TGTGCCAGCAGTCACGGGCGGGGTGCGGACTATGGCTACACCTTC. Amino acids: CASSHGRGADYGYTF.

The CDR3 sequence is CASSSPRLAGGPLDTQYF. CDR3 DNA sequence: TGTGCCAGCAGCTCCCCCCGACTAGCGGGAGGGCCATTAGATACGCAGTATTTT. The chain couples TRBV7-9 to TRBJ2-3; 14 nucleotides match TRBD2. V was clipped by 4 bases and J by 5 bases; unmatched bases: 11. The CDR3 spans 18 residues. The V gene's germline CDR1 is SEHNR and CDR2 FQNEAQ (reference sequence).

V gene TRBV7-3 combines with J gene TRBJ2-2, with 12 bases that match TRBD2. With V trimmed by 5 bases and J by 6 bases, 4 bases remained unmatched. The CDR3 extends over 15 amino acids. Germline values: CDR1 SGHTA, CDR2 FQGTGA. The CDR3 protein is CASSPGLAGSGELFF. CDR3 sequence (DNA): TGTGCCAGCAGCCCGGGACTAGCGGGTTCCGGGGAGCTGTTTTTT. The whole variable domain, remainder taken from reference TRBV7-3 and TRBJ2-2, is GAGVSQTPSNKVTEKGKYVELRCDPISGHTALYWYRQSLGQGPEFLIYFQGTGAADDSGLPNDRFFAVRPEGSVSTLKIQRTERGDSAVYLCASSPGLAGSGELFFGEGSRLTVL.